These 28 T cell receptor beta chains came from one sample sequenced in a study of T cell responses to AZD1222 COVID-19 vaccine. Here immunoSEQ multiplex PCR was the method, and the copy in TCRdb shows in-frame clones only, minus some. The sample shows fewer than 180,000 clones, 90% of them seen only once. This sample comprised peripheral blood, obtained 28 days after the second AZD1222 dose. These TCRs come from an adult who received the AZD1222 COVID-19 vaccine.

This rearrangement joins TRBV10-3 to TRBJ2-7; D is unresolved. Trimming removed 5 bases from V and 1 base from J, with 6 bases in between. The CDR3 totals 12 residues. The germline gives CDR1 ENHRY, CDR2 SYGVKD. Written as DNA, the CDR3 is TGTGCCATCAGTTCTCAATCCTACGAGCAGTACTTC. The encoded protein is CAISSQSYEQYF.

The chain combines TRBV7-9 with TRBJ2-7, with D maybe TRBD2 (6 bases). Between the trimmed V and J ends, which lost 2 bases and 2 bases, there was a span of 16 bases. Germline V gene data show CDR1 as SEHNR and CDR2 as FQNEAQ (reference sequence). This CDR3 has 16 amino acids. The CDR3 protein is CASSLWRLGDPYEQYF. The CDR3 DNA sequence: TGTGCCAGCAGCTTATGGAGACTAGGAGACCCCTACGAGCAGTACTTC.

The rearrangement links TRBV15 to TRBJ1-4; D is perhaps TRBD1 (5 bases). V was trimmed by 0 bases and J by 8 bases, leaving 16 bases between them. CDR3 length: 16 amino acids. Germline assignment: CDR1 LNHNV and CDR2 YYDKDF (reference sequence). The CDR3 spells CATSRDYGALGEKLFF. The CDR3 region has the DNA TGTGCCACCAGCAGAGATTATGGGGCATTAGGAGAAAAACTGTTTTTT. Filled out from reference TRBV15 and TRBJ1-4, the complete variable domain reads DAMVIQNPRYQVTQFGKPVTLSCSQTLNHNVMYWYQQKSSQAPKLLFHYYDKDFNNEADTPDNFQSRRPNTSFCFLDIRSPGLGDTAMYLCATSRDYGALGEKLFFGSGTQLSVL.

V usage is TRBV29-1 and J usage is TRBJ2-3, with D possibly matching TRBD2 (5 bases). Trimming stripped 3 bases from V and 3 bases from J, with 10 bases between. Germline V gives CDR1 SQVTM, CDR2 ANQGSEA. The length of the CDR3 is 13 residues. CDR3 DNA sequence: TGCAGCGTTGAGGGTCCGGGGACAGATACGCAGTATTTT. Residues: CSVEGPGTDTQYF.

The chain is built from TRBV15 and TRBJ2-1, with 12 bases matching TRBD2. The ends lost 1 base at V and 5 bases at J; junction bases unmatched: 0. The CDR3 is 15 residues long. Germline CDR1 reads LNHNV; CDR2 reads YYDKDF (reference sequence). The CDR3 sequence is CATSRGLAGDNEQFF. Written as DNA, the CDR3 is TGTGCCACCAGCAGAGGACTAGCGGGGGACAATGAGCAGTTCTTC.

The sample holds one count of this clone. The V call is TRBV5-6, the J call TRBJ1-1, with a possible D match to TRBD1 (6 bases). Trimming cost V 4 bases and J 3 bases, with 10 bases left between them. CDR1 is SGHDT, CDR2 YYEEEE, per germline. This CDR3 spans 13 amino acids. Here the CDR3 reads CASSPRGDTEAFF. The CDR3 coding sequence is TGTGCCAGCAGCCCAAGGGGGGACACTGAAGCTTTCTTT.

The chain is built from TRBV27 and TRBJ2-7; TRBD1 agrees at 7 bases. The CDR3 runs to 14 residues. V shed 5 bases and J 2 bases; nucleotides not matched to a gene: 6. Germline V gene data show CDR1 as MNHEY and CDR2 as SMNVEV (reference sequence). The CDR3 spells CASSNRQGAYEQYF. CDR3 DNA sequence: TGTGCCAGCAGTAACCGACAGGGTGCCTACGAGCAGTACTTC.

The V call is TRBV12-5, the J call TRBJ2-1; no reliable D call. This CDR3 is 12 amino acids long. Trimming cost V 4 bases and J 7 bases, with 8 bases left between them. The germline gives CDR1 LGHNT, CDR2 FRNRAP. CDR3 region: CASGWTENEQFF. CDR3 nucleotide sequence: TGTGCTAGTGGTTGGACGGAAAATGAGCAGTTCTTC. The full variable domain, with the rest looked up from reference TRBV12-5 and TRBJ2-1, is DARVTQTPRHKVTEMGQEVTMRCQPILGHNTVFWYRQTMMQGLELLAYFRNRAPLDDSGMPKDRFSAEMPDATLATLKIQPSEPRDSAVYFCASGWTENEQFFGPGTRLTVL.

This rearrangement joins TRBV19 to TRBJ2-3; 7 nucleotides align to TRBD1. The CDR3 has 15 residues. J gave up 0 bases and V 4 bases, and 4 bases lay outside the gene matches. Germline CDR1 and CDR2: LNHDA and SQIVND (reference sequence). CDR3 in amino acids: CASSKDRASTDTQYF. For the CDR3, the DNA is TGTGCCAGTAGTAAAGACAGGGCTAGCACAGATACGCAGTATTTT.

The V gene is TRBV5-1, the J gene TRBJ1-4; 8 bases are shared with TRBD1. CDR3 length: 16 residues. Trimming at V came to 3 bases and at J to 8 bases, leaving 12 bases not matched to a gene. CDR1 SGHRS and CDR2 YFSETQ come from the germline V gene. The CDR3 here is CASSSSPQGGEEKLFF. The CDR3 coding sequence is TGCGCCAGCAGCTCCTCTCCACAGGGGGGCGAGGAAAAACTGTTTTTT.

The chain joins TRBV30 to TRBJ2-1; 7 nucleotides match TRBD1. Germline V CDR1 and CDR2: GTSNPN, SVGIG (reference sequence). The length of the CDR3 is 15 residues. V trimming: 3 bases; J trimming: 6 bases; junction bases outside the gene matches: 11. DNA of the CDR3: TGTGCCTGGAGAGGTCGGCAGGGGGTTGGCAATGAGCAGTTCTTC. Translated: CAWRGRQGVGNEQFF. Variable domain in full (rest from reference TRBV30 and TRBJ2-1): SQTIHQWPATLVQPVGSPLSLECTVEGTSNPNLYWYRQAAGRGLQLLFYSVGIGQISSEVPQNLSASRPQDRQFILSSKKLLLSDSGFYLCAWRGRQGVGNEQFFGPGTRLTVL.

Details on this clone: Other DNA sequences in the same sample also yield this CDR3. The J gene is TRBJ1-5, the V gene TRBV5-1, with no clear D. Germline assignment: CDR1 SGHRS and CDR2 YFSETQ. V lost 0 bases, J lost 0 bases, and 7 bases lay in between. The CDR3 contains 15 residues. The CDR3 DNA is TGCGCCAGCAGCTTGGACGGGAATAGCAATCAGCCCCAGCATTTT. It is translated as CASSLDGNSNQPQHF.

This clone occurred a few times. The chain carries TRBV6-2 or TRBV6-3 and TRBJ1-1; D is ambiguous. The CDR3 covers 13 residues. The germline gives CDR1 MNHEY, CDR2 SVGEGT. The germline V and J ends were trimmed by 4 bases and 5 bases, with 11 bases remaining between them. The CDR3 loop is CASSSFEGTEAFF. The CDR3 nucleotides are TGTGCCAGCAGTTCCTTTGAGGGAACTGAAGCTTTCTTT.

This chain joins TRBV15 and TRBJ1-2; D gene ambiguous. The V end lost 9 bases, the J end lost 2 bases, and 22 bases lay between the germline ends. In germline, CDR1 is LNHNV, CDR2 YYDKDF (reference sequence). The CDR3 runs 16 residues. CDR3 in amino acids: CATGILSMVSNYGYTF. The CDR3 DNA reads as TGTGCCACGGGGATATTGTCGATGGTATCAAACTATGGCTACACCTTC.

This rearrangement joins TRBV5-8 to TRBJ2-3; 10 bases line up with TRBD2. V dropped 6 bases and J dropped 1; count of bases not matched to a gene: 5. Germline CDR1 and CDR2: SGHTS and YDEGEE. This CDR3 contains 15 residues. CDR3 coding DNA: TGTGCCAGCACCCCCGGACTAGCGGGCACAGATACGCAGTATTTT. Its translation is CASTPGLAGTDTQYF. The full variable domain, rest sourced from reference TRBV5-8 and TRBJ2-3, is EAGVTQSPTHLIKTRGQQATLRCSPISGHTSVYWYQQALGLGLQFLLWYDEGEERNRGNFPPRFSGRQFPNYSSELNVNALELEDSALYLCASTPGLAGTDTQYFGPGTRLTVL.

The V and J genes are TRBV5-5 and TRBJ2-7, with D possibly matching TRBD2 (5 bases). There are 15 residues in the CDR3. V lost 0 bases and J lost 0, with 10 bases in between. The V gene's germline CDR1 is SGHKS and CDR2 YYEKEE (reference sequence). The CDR3 nucleotides are TGTGCCAGCAGCTTGGGCAGCGGACTCTCCTACGAGCAGTACTTC. Protein product: CASSLGSGLSYEQYF.

This clone was detected only once. This chain links TRBV18 with TRBJ1-2; D perhaps matches TRBD1 (5 bases). The V gene's germline CDR1 is KGHSH and CDR2 LQKENI. The V and J ends lost 3 bases and 7 bases respectively, with 12 bases between them. The CDR3 totals 13 residues. The CDR3 region has the DNA TGTGCCAGCTCACCGGGGCGCTCGGGTGGCTACACCTTC. This translates into CASSPGRSGGYTF.

The V call is TRBV5-1, the J call TRBJ2-7; TRBD1 matches at 9 bases. This CDR3 has 16 amino acids. CDR1 is SGHRS, CDR2 YFSETQ, per germline. The V and J ends lost 4 bases and 5 bases, in that order; junction bases with no gene match: 13. The CDR3 nucleotides are TGCGCCAGCAGCCTTTCGACAGGGGGTGCCCTGGACGAGCAGTACTTC. Translation: CASSLSTGGALDEQYF.

V usage is TRBV9 and J usage is TRBJ2-5; 8 nucleotides match TRBD2. The junction had 3 bases not matched to a gene; V was cut back by 1 base and J by 1 base. CDR3 length: 15 residues. CDR1 and CDR2 (germline): SGDLS, YYNGEE. CDR3 coding DNA: TGTGCCAGCAGCGTACCGGGGGGGATCCAAGAGACCCAGTACTTC. This codes for CASSVPGGIQETQYF.

The chain couples TRBV5-8 to TRBJ2-1; TRBD2 is a possible D gene (6 bases). The V and J ends lost 0 bases and 6 bases respectively, with 22 bases between them. The CDR3 has 18 amino acids. CDR1 SGHTS and CDR2 YDEGEE come from the germline V gene. The CDR3 DNA reads as TGTGCCAGCAGCTTGGTGTTTGCGGATTGGCTCGGGGGCAATGAGCAGTTCTTC. Translating it yields CASSLVFADWLGGNEQFF.

V and J are TRBV5-1 and TRBJ2-1; D is perhaps TRBD2 (6 bases). This CDR3 comprises 15 residues. The germline CDR1 and CDR2 sequences are SGHRS and YFSETQ. The V gene lost 4 bases and the J gene lost 8 bases, with 19 bases spanning the gap. This chain's CDR3 is CASSLTSLGTYEQFF. Here the CDR3 DNA reads TGCGCCAGCAGCCTAACTAGCTTGGGTACCTATGAGCAGTTCTTC.

The chain uses TRBV19 and TRBJ1-2; 7 nucleotides line up with TRBD1. The CDR3 loop spans 15 amino acids. The trim removed 4 bases at V and 2 bases at J, leaving 7 bases unmatched. From germline, CDR1 is LNHDA and CDR2 SQIVND (reference sequence). The DNA for the CDR3 is TGTGCCAGTAGTAAAGACAGGGCGTCGAACTATGGCTACACCTTC. Protein sequence: CASSKDRASNYGYTF.

This chain links TRBV7-9 with TRBJ2-7; D is undetermined. V was shortened by 0 bases and J by 0 bases, with 9 bases between the two germline ends. Per germline, CDR1 SEHNR and CDR2 FQNEAQ (reference sequence). The length of the CDR3 is 15 residues. DNA for the CDR3: TGTGCCAGCAGCTTAGCTGGACCAAGCTCCTACGAGCAGTACTTC. Translation gives CASSLAGPSSYEQYF.

The rearrangement links TRBV18 to TRBJ2-2, with D maybe TRBD2 (6 bases). The CDR3 length is 14 residues. From germline, CDR1 is KGHSH and CDR2 LQKENI. Trimming removed 3 bases from V and 2 bases from J, with 7 bases in between. CDR3 residues: CASSPGRNTGELFF. CDR3 coding DNA: TGTGCCAGCTCACCCGGGAGAAACACCGGGGAGCTGTTTTTT.

The chain carries TRBV20-1 and TRBJ1-1; TRBD1 might be the D (6 bases). V lost 3 bases and J 0 bases, leaving 17 bases between the germline ends. The CDR3 spans 16 residues. Germline CDR1 DFQATT, CDR2 SNEGSKA (reference sequence). CDR3 sequence reads: CSASVNPGHMNTEAFF. In nucleotides, the CDR3 is TGCAGTGCTAGTGTAAATCCGGGACACATGAACACTGAAGCTTTCTTT.

The chain is built from TRBV19 and TRBJ2-1, with D perhaps being TRBD1 or TRBD2 (5 bases each). The CDR3 spans 13 residues. Germline CDR1 and CDR2: LNHDA and SQIVND (reference sequence). V lost 5 bases and J 9 bases, leaving 14 bases between the germline ends. As DNA, the CDR3 is TGTGCCAGTAGTGCCGGGGACGTGTTTGAGCAGTTCTTC. It encodes CASSAGDVFEQFF.

The chain couples TRBV18 to TRBJ1-4; 7 positions match TRBD1. The ends lost 3 bases at V and 5 bases at J; junction bases unmatched: 3. CDR1 is KGHSH and CDR2 is LQKENI in the germline V gene. The CDR3 consists of 14 residues. CDR3 amino acids: CASSPRGENEKLFF. The CDR3 DNA is TGTGCCAGCTCACCCAGGGGGGAGAATGAAAAACTGTTTTTT.

The V and J genes are TRBV5-1 and TRBJ2-5; 9 bases are a match to TRBD1. Germline assignment: CDR1 SGHRS and CDR2 YFSETQ. CDR3 size: 14 residues. J lost 2 bases, V lost 3 bases, and 2 bases had no gene match. The CDR3 DNA follows: TGCGCCAGCAGCTCGGGACAGGGTCAAGAGACCCAGTACTTC. It specifies CASSSGQGQETQYF.